The 2 T cell receptor beta chains below were found in one sample sequenced in a study of T cells in Graves' hyperthyroidism and ophthalmopathy (dated by TCRdb to 2018 to 2020). Libraries were built with multiplex PCR. The reads were generated on an Illumina HiSeq 2000. Amplification of TCR beta CDR3 regions was carried out from RNA transcripts. For the first round of RT-PCR on the TCR CDR3, the HTBI primer set was used together with the Qiagen OneStep RT-PCR kit. Clones were called with MiXCR by TCRdb after fastp trimmed the public reads at Q25, and only in-frame beta chains were retained. Identical CDR3 proteins give one entry, which carries the most common genes and DNA. In all, the sample holds fewer than 750,000 distinct CDR3 sequences, and approximately 15% of those were seen once. Around 13% of the sample rests with the top ten. The sample comprised blood. The receptors stem from a woman aged 45-60 years with Graves' ophthalmopathy.

Many counts were recorded for this clonotype. The J gene is TRBJ2-1, the V gene TRBV7-2, with D uncertain. Germline V gives CDR1 SGHTA, CDR2 FQGNSA. CDR3 length: 12 residues. Between the trimmed V and J ends, which lost 5 bases and 9 bases, there was a span of 11 bases. CDR3 bases: TGTGCCAGCAGCCCGGTTAGGTCTGAGCAGTTCTTC. This gives the protein CASSPVRSEQFF.

Turning to this clonotype: One end of the junction fails to match germline, which may point to a read error. The gene calls are TRBV28 and TRBJ1-6; D is undetermined. The CDR3 covers 14 residues. CDR1 and CDR2 (germline): MDHEN, SYDVKM. This chain's CDR3 is CASSSQLFDSTLHF. The CDR3 region has the DNA TGTGCGAGCAGTTCCCAGTTGTTCGATTCAACCCTCCACTTT. Supplemented by reference TRBV28 and TRBJ1-6, the full variable domain reads DVKVTQSSRYLVKRTGEKVFLECVQDMDHENMFWYRQDPGLGLRLIYFSYDVKMKEKGDIPEGYSVSREKKERFSLILESASTNQTSMYLCASSSQLFDSTLHFGNGTRLTVT.